Sequencing of this TCR beta chain was carried out in a study of cytomegalovirus exposure and HLA in healthy donors. Study results and caveats: The study had only CMV serostatus as immune exposure information.

The V end lost 0 bases, the J end lost 5 bases, and 10 bases lay between the germline ends. This CDR3 has 14 residues. Per the germline V gene, CDR1 is MGHRA and CDR2 is YSYEKL. Points on this clone: The antigen is not known.

60 Vbeta and 13 Jbeta primers were used in PCR. Data came from immunoSEQ multiplex PCR; TCRdb stores just in-frame clones and leaves some out. In the table there are about 90,000 clones, roughly 60% of which are singletons. The sequenced material came from PBMCs. V and J are TRBV4-1 and TRBJ1-1, with no clear D. This sequence originates from a woman in her twenties or thirties in good health and CMV-seropositive. CDR3 nucleotide sequence: TGCGCCAGCAGCCAAGATGAAGTGAGAACTGAAGCTTTCTTT. Translating gives CASSQDEVRTEAFF.